What follows are 21 T cell receptor beta chains derived from one specimen sequenced in a study of a mutant IDH1 vaccine in newly diagnosed glioma. Which antigens these TCRs recognize remains unknown. Repertoires were generated with immunoSEQ multiplex PCR, while TCRdb's copy carries only in-frame clones and drops some. The sample yields about 36,000 clones, 80% seen once. Sample time point: week 11, during vaccination. In the vaccine, a single dose held 300 ug of the mutant IDH1 20-mer peptide, along with topical imiquimod. The sequenced sample was peripheral blood mononuclear cells (PBMCs), obtained from a glioma patient whose treatment included an IDH1 peptide vaccine. The source of these receptors is a woman in her twenties or thirties with glioma. Some clones in this sample may be carry-over from other donors' samples.

As for this clone: The junction departs from germline at one end; a sequencing error may be responsible. The rearrangement links TRBV6-5 to TRBJ2-7; no reliable D call. Germline values: CDR1 MNHEY, CDR2 SVGAGI. This CDR3 contains 9 residues. The CDR3 coding sequence is TGTGCCAGCAGTTACCCCCAGGCCTTC. Translated: CASSYPQAF.

The J gene is TRBJ1-1, the V gene TRBV6-9; D possibly corresponds to TRBD1 (5 bases). CDR1 is MNHGY and CDR2 is SVAAGI in the germline V gene. The CDR3 loop spans 16 amino acids. The germline V and J ends were trimmed by 4 bases and 0 bases, with 15 bases remaining between them. CDR3 DNA: TGTGCCAGCAGTTTGGACACTAACGGGATGAACACTGAAGCTTTCTTT. Protein: CASSLDTNGMNTEAFF.

This rearrangement joins TRBV30 to TRBJ1-2; D might be TRBD1 (5 bases). CDR1 and CDR2 from the germline V gene are GTSNPN and SVGIG (reference sequence). The length of the CDR3 is 15 residues. V lost 4 bases to trimming and J lost 2 bases, with 17 bases between them. The CDR3 protein is CAWTLRGIANYGYTF. CDR3 nucleotides: TGTGCCTGGACCCTAAGGGGAATCGCGAACTATGGCTACACCTTC.

The chain has TRBV25-1 and TRBJ2-1; D is perhaps TRBD1 (6 bases). The V and J ends lost 2 bases and 6 bases respectively, with 11 bases between them. Per germline, CDR1 MGHDK and CDR2 SYGVNS. CDR3 length: 14 amino acids. DNA of the CDR3: TGTGCCAGCAGTGAACCCACCAGGGGCAATGAGCAGTTCTTC. It is translated as CASSEPTRGNEQFF.

V gene TRBV19 combines with J gene TRBJ2-7; the match to TRBD1 covers 8 bases. Trimming removed 7 bases from V and 0 bases from J; junction bases left unmatched: 8. The CDR3 is made up of 15 amino acids. The V gene's germline CDR1 is LNHDA and CDR2 SQIVND (reference sequence). This chain's CDR3 is CASKGAGQASYEQYF. The CDR3, as DNA: TGTGCCAGTAAAGGTGCGGGACAGGCCTCCTACGAGCAGTACTTC.

The chain uses TRBV7-8 and TRBJ2-3; the D is unclear. CDR3 length: 16 residues. The germline V and J ends were trimmed by 0 bases and 0 bases, with 10 bases remaining between them. Germline values: CDR1 SGHVS, CDR2 FQNEAQ. CDR3 nucleotides: TGTGCCAGCAGCTTAGCCCTTACACTAAGCACAGATACGCAGTATTTT. Translation: CASSLALTLSTDTQYF.

V usage is TRBV10-1 and J usage is TRBJ2-7, with D tentatively TRBD2 (6 bases). Trimming shortened V by 4 bases and J by 3 bases, and 7 bases separated the two germline ends. In germline, CDR1 is WNHNN, CDR2 SYGVQD (reference sequence). This CDR3 contains 12 residues. The CDR3 DNA reads as TGCGCCAGCAGTGTGGGGGGCTACGAGCAGTACTTC. Encoded protein: CASSVGGYEQYF.

DNA for the CDR3: TGTGCCAGCAGTTTAGGGACGACTAGAGCGGGGGAGCTGTTTTTT. Protein: CASSLGTTRAGELFF. This chain connects TRBV27 to TRBJ2-2; tentative D call: TRBD2 (6 bases). The CDR3 totals 15 residues. Trimming cost V 2 bases and J 8 bases, with 15 bases left between them. Germline V lookup: CDR1 MNHEY, CDR2 SMNVEV (reference sequence).

About this clone: An end of the junction does not agree with germline; a read error may underlie this. The V call is TRBV7-7, the J call TRBJ1-1, with TRBD1 matching over 8 bases. The length of the CDR3 is 16 residues. The germline CDR1 and CDR2 sequences are SSHAT and FNYEAQ (reference sequence). DNA for the CDR3: TGTGCTAGCAGCTTGGACAGGGAGGAACGAAACACTGAAGCTTTCTTT. Residues: CASSLDREERNTEAFF.

V usage is TRBV30 and J usage is TRBJ1-3; D gene ambiguous. The CDR3 is 13 amino acids. V was shortened by 0 bases and J by 2 bases, with 5 bases between the two germline ends. Germline V gives CDR1 GTSNPN, CDR2 SVGIG (reference sequence). The CDR3 spells CAWSVDTGNTIYF. The CDR3 DNA follows: TGTGCCTGGAGTGTCGATACTGGAAACACCATATATTTT.

The chain links TRBV6-5 to TRBJ1-2; D gene unclear. Germline CDR1 and CDR2: MNHEY and SVGAGI. The CDR3 is 13 amino acids. Trimming left V 4 bases short and J 5 bases short, with 11 bases between. The CDR3 DNA follows: TGTGCCAGCAGTTCGGGCCGCCGGTATGGCTACACCTTC. As protein: CASSSGRRYGYTF.

The V gene is TRBV30, the J gene TRBJ2-6; D assignment may be TRBD1 or TRBD2 (6 bases each). This CDR3 comprises 11 residues. The V and J ends lost 7 bases and 15 bases respectively, with 16 bases between them. CDR1 GTSNPN and CDR2 SVGIG come from the germline V gene (reference sequence). This CDR3 reads CALGARGDLTF. CDR3 bases: TGTGCCTTGGGGGCGAGGGGGGACCTGACTTTC.

The chain is built from TRBV19 and TRBJ2-2; D gene unclear. The CDR3 sequence is 15 residues long. Trimming shortened V by 3 bases and J by 4 bases, and 12 bases separated the two germline ends. Per the germline V gene, CDR1 is LNHDA and CDR2 is SQIVND (reference sequence). The chain's CDR3 is CASSMSEWGTGELFF. The CDR3 nucleotides are TGTGCCAGTAGTATGTCAGAGTGGGGCACCGGGGAGCTGTTTTTT.

The rearrangement uses TRBV9 and TRBJ2-3, with 8 bases aligning to TRBD2. Germline V gene lookup returns CDR1 SGDLS and CDR2 YYNGEE. CDR3 length: 14 residues. With 6 bases clipped from V and 2 bases from J, the junction kept 5 bases outside the gene matches. The CDR3 coding sequence is TGTGCCAGCATCGGGGGGGGTTCCACAGATACGCAGTATTTT. Translating it yields CASIGGGSTDTQYF.

This clone was picked up one time. The chain combines TRBV19 with TRBJ2-1; D is perhaps TRBD1 (6 bases). Trimming removed 3 bases from V and 9 bases from J, with 12 bases in between. The CDR3 contains 13 residues. CDR1 is LNHDA and CDR2 is SQIVND in the germline V gene (reference sequence). The CDR3 loop is CASSIQGSIEQFF. The DNA for the CDR3 is TGTGCCAGTAGTATTCAGGGGAGTATTGAGCAGTTCTTC.

This chain connects TRBV29-1 to TRBJ1-4; 7 nucleotides match TRBD1. The trim removed 7 bases at V and 5 bases at J, leaving 7 bases unmatched. Germline CDR1 SQVTM, CDR2 ANQGSEA. CDR3 length equals 13 residues. CDR3 loop: CSAQTGLNEKLFF. CDR3 nucleotide sequence: TGCAGCGCCCAGACAGGGCTAAATGAAAAACTGTTTTTT.

The V call is TRBV5-6, the J call TRBJ2-3; TRBD2 aligns across 8 bases. With 0 bases clipped from V and 0 bases from J, the junction kept 6 bases outside the gene matches. This CDR3 has 17 amino acids. Germline V gene sequence: CDR1 SGHDT, CDR2 YYEEEE. The CDR3 spells CASSLGLAGTSTDTQYF. The DNA of the CDR3 is TGTGCCAGCAGCTTGGGGTTAGCGGGAACTAGCACAGATACGCAGTATTTT.

The V call is TRBV4-1, the J call TRBJ1-1; 10 bases map to TRBD1. The germline V gene has CDR1 MGHRA and CDR2 YSYEKL. V gave up 1 base and J gave up 11 bases; unmatched junction bases: 16. The CDR3 spans 17 residues. The CDR3 nucleotides are TGCGCCAGCAGCCAAGCCTGGGGTGGGACAGGGGCATCTCGGGCTTTCTTT. Translated, it gives CASSQAWGGTGASRAFF.

V and J are TRBV30 and TRBJ2-2; possible D gene TRBD1, 5 bases. V dropped 1 base and J dropped 9 bases, with 18 bases sitting between them. Germline CDR1 GTSNPN, CDR2 SVGIG (reference sequence). The CDR3 spans 15 residues. The CDR3 DNA reads as TGTGCCTGGAGTGGTAGGACAATCATCCCCCGGGAGCTGTTTTTT. Protein product: CAWSGRTIIPRELFF.

The chain is built from TRBV27 and TRBJ1-5; tentatively, D is TRBD1 (6 bases). CDR1 MNHEY and CDR2 SMNVEV come from the germline V gene (reference sequence). This CDR3 is 15 amino acids long. V was trimmed by 2 bases and J by 0 bases, leaving 8 bases between them. The CDR3 protein is CASSLGQFSNQPQHF. DNA of the CDR3: TGTGCCAGCAGTTTAGGACAGTTTAGCAATCAGCCCCAGCATTTT.

The CDR3: CASSWVPGLVTDTQYF. The DNA for the CDR3 is TGTGCCAGCAGTTGGGTCCCGGGACTAGTCACAGATACGCAGTATTTT. The gene calls are TRBV6-5 and TRBJ2-3, with TRBD2 matching 8 bases. This CDR3 has 16 amino acids. Germline V CDR1 and CDR2: MNHEY, SVGAGI. With V trimmed by 4 bases and J by 2 bases, 8 bases remained unmatched.